These T cell receptor beta chains were read from a single sample in a study of T cell responses to AZD1222 COVID-19 vaccine. TCRdb keeps only in-frame clones here, not all; method: immunoSEQ multiplex PCR. The table includes about 30,000 clones, 70% to 90% detected once. The sequenced sample was peripheral blood, obtained on day 0 of AZD1222 vaccination. The receptors stem from an adult in good health. CDR3s include the opening cysteine and the closing phenylalanine or tryptophan. Each record gives: clone size, J gene, D gene, V gene, CDR3 protein, CDR3 DNA. The D gene is left open where the match is weak. Expanded clones get a size class; other rows say once, few or many, or leave the size out.

abundance: NA; j_gene: TRBJ2-2; d_gene: NA; v_gene: TRBV2; CDR3aa: CASSGVANTGELFF; CDR3nt: TGTGCCAGCAGTGGGGTCGCGAACACCGGGGAGCTGTTTTTT
abundance: NA; j_gene: TRBJ2-7; d_gene: NA; v_gene: TRBV5-1; CDR3aa: CASSLRQYEQYF; CDR3nt: TGCGCCAGCAGCTTGAGGCAATACGAGCAGTACTTC
abundance: NA; j_gene: TRBJ2-7; d_gene: TRBD1; v_gene: TRBV3-1/TRBV3-2; CDR3aa: CASSPGTASSYEQYF; CDR3nt: TGTGCCAGCAGCCCGGGGACAGCTAGCTCCTACGAGCAGTACTTC
abundance: NA; j_gene: TRBJ1-3; d_gene: TRBD1; v_gene: TRBV9; CDR3aa: CASSGTGEGGNTIYF; CDR3nt: TGTGCCAGCAGCGGCACAGGGGAAGGAGGAAACACCATATATTTT
abundance: NA; j_gene: TRBJ2-3; d_gene: TRBD2; v_gene: TRBV2; CDR3aa: CASSAERLAGPGADTQYF; CDR3nt: TGTGCCAGCAGTGCAGAAAGACTAGCGGGCCCGGGGGCCGATACGCAGTATTTT
abundance: NA; j_gene: TRBJ2-1; d_gene: TRBD2; v_gene: TRBV5-1; CDR3aa: CASSLRLAGDFPPLYNEQFF; CDR3nt: TGCGCCAGCAGCTTGAGACTAGCGGGAGACTTCCCCCCTCTCTACAATGAGCAGTTCTTC
abundance: NA; j_gene: TRBJ2-7; d_gene: TRBD2; v_gene: TRBV3-1/TRBV3-2; CDR3aa: CASSVLAGGVYEQYF; CDR3nt: TGTGCCAGCAGCGTACTAGCGGGAGGGGTCTACGAGCAGTACTTC
abundance: NA; j_gene: TRBJ2-3; d_gene: NA; v_gene: TRBV2; CDR3aa: CASSWRGGTDTQYF; CDR3nt: TGTGCCAGCAGTTGGAGGGGGGGTACGGATACGCAGTATTTT
abundance: NA; j_gene: TRBJ2-7; d_gene: TRBD1; v_gene: TRBV5-1; CDR3aa: CASSGLTGGSDEQYF; CDR3nt: TGCGCCAGCAGCGGGCTTACAGGGGGTAGCGACGAGCAGTACTTC
abundance: NA; j_gene: TRBJ2-3; d_gene: NA; v_gene: TRBV6-1; CDR3aa: CASSEVMWGTDTQYF; CDR3nt: TGTGCCAGCAGTGAAGTTATGTGGGGCACAGATACGCAGTATTTT
abundance: NA; j_gene: TRBJ1-2; d_gene: NA; v_gene: TRBV5-4; CDR3aa: CASSLPGLGDGYTF; CDR3nt: TGTGCCAGCAGCTTACCGGGACTCGGGGATGGCTACACCTTC
abundance: NA; j_gene: TRBJ1-1; d_gene: TRBD1; v_gene: TRBV5-1; CDR3aa: CASSVQGQINTEAFF; CDR3nt: TGCGCCAGCAGCGTCCAGGGACAGATTAACACTGAAGCTTTCTTT
abundance: NA; j_gene: TRBJ2-1; d_gene: NA; v_gene: TRBV5-1; CDR3aa: CASSWGDSRSSYNEQFF; CDR3nt: TGCGCCAGCAGCTGGGGGGACAGTAGGAGCTCCTACAATGAGCAGTTCTTC
abundance: NA; j_gene: TRBJ2-7; d_gene: NA; v_gene: TRBV10-3; CDR3aa: CAIGLEGRDEQYF; CDR3nt: TGTGCCATCGGCCTCGAGGGCAGGGATGAGCAGTACTTC
abundance: NA; j_gene: TRBJ2-1; d_gene: TRBD2; v_gene: TRBV4-2; CDR3aa: CASSPYILAGGPNEQFF; CDR3nt: TGTGCCAGCAGCCCGTACATCCTAGCGGGAGGGCCCAATGAGCAGTTCTTC
abundance: NA; j_gene: TRBJ1-2; d_gene: NA; v_gene: TRBV6-4; CDR3aa: CASSDPGRRGYTF; CDR3nt: TGTGCCAGCAGTGACCCAGGACGCAGGGGCTACACCTTC
abundance: once; j_gene: TRBJ1-4; d_gene: TRBD1; v_gene: TRBV27; CDR3aa: CASRTGTVGEKLFF; CDR3nt: TGTGCCAGCAGGACCGGGACAGTCGGTGAAAAACTGTTTTTT
abundance: NA; j_gene: TRBJ1-5; d_gene: TRBD1; v_gene: TRBV28; CDR3aa: CASSFQGVSNQPQHF; CDR3nt: TGTGCCAGCAGTTTTCAGGGGGTAAGCAATCAGCCCCAGCATTTT
abundance: few; j_gene: TRBJ2-1; d_gene: TRBD1; v_gene: TRBV6-4; CDR3aa: CASSAGQGSNEQFF; CDR3nt: TGTGCCAGCAGTGCAGGACAGGGGAGCAATGAGCAGTTCTTC
abundance: NA; j_gene: TRBJ2-7; d_gene: NA; v_gene: TRBV18; CDR3aa: CASSPSQTRAAEQYF; CDR3nt: TGTGCCAGCTCACCGTCGCAGACCAGGGCGGCCGAGCAGTACTTC
abundance: NA; j_gene: TRBJ2-6; d_gene: NA; v_gene: TRBV19; CDR3aa: CASSIAHSGANVLTF; CDR3nt: TGTGCCAGTAGTATCGCCCACTCTGGGGCCAACGTCCTGACTTTC
abundance: once; j_gene: TRBJ2-7; d_gene: NA; v_gene: TRBV10-1; CDR3aa: CASSEGGAGYEQYF; CDR3nt: TGCGCCAGCAGTGAAGGCGGGGCGGGGTACGAGCAGTACTTC
abundance: NA; j_gene: TRBJ2-3; d_gene: NA; v_gene: TRBV27; CDR3aa: CASSSSPVPRTDTQYF; CDR3nt: TGTGCCAGCAGTTCCTCTCCCGTCCCCCGCACAGATACGCAGTATTTT
abundance: NA; j_gene: TRBJ1-5; d_gene: NA; v_gene: TRBV18; CDR3aa: CASSAALNQPQHF; CDR3nt: TGTGCCAGCTCCGCCGCCCTCAATCAGCCCCAGCATTTT
abundance: NA; j_gene: TRBJ1-2; d_gene: NA; v_gene: TRBV29-1; CDR3aa: CSVVSNYGYTF; CDR3nt: TGCAGCGTTGTGTCTAACTATGGCTACACCTTC
abundance: NA; j_gene: TRBJ2-7; d_gene: TRBD2; v_gene: TRBV7-2; CDR3aa: CASSLAAGGNYEQYF; CDR3nt: TGTGCCAGCAGCTTAGCTGCGGGAGGGAATTACGAGCAGTACTTC
abundance: few; j_gene: TRBJ2-5; d_gene: TRBD2; v_gene: TRBV29-1; CDR3aa: CSALSGRQETQYF; CDR3nt: TGCAGCGCCCTAAGCGGGAGGCAAGAGACCCAGTACTTC
abundance: NA; j_gene: TRBJ1-1; d_gene: NA; v_gene: TRBV5-4; CDR3aa: CASSLADRNTEAFF; CDR3nt: TGTGCCAGCAGCTTGGCCGACAGAAACACTGAAGCTTTCTTT
abundance: NA; j_gene: TRBJ2-2; d_gene: NA; v_gene: TRBV5-1; CDR3aa: CASSEATNTGELFF; CDR3nt: TGCGCCAGCAGCGAGGCGACGAACACCGGGGAGCTGTTTTTT
abundance: NA; j_gene: TRBJ1-6; d_gene: NA; v_gene: TRBV28; CDR3aa: CASRPGLDGSPLHF; CDR3nt: TGTGCCAGCAGACCCGGGTTGGATGGGTCACCCCTCCACTTT
abundance: NA; j_gene: TRBJ2-7; d_gene: NA; v_gene: TRBV2; CDR3aa: CASRLTGEPTYEQYF; CDR3nt: TGTGCCAGCAGGCTGACAGGCGAACCGACCTACGAGCAGTACTTC
abundance: NA; j_gene: TRBJ2-7; d_gene: TRBD2; v_gene: TRBV2; CDR3aa: CASTGGVSYEQYF; CDR3nt: TGTGCCAGCACGGGAGGGGTGAGCTACGAGCAGTACTTC
abundance: NA; j_gene: TRBJ1-5; d_gene: TRBD1; v_gene: TRBV6-5; CDR3aa: CASTDRVSSQPQHF; CDR3nt: TGTGCCAGCACCGACAGGGTGAGCAGCCAGCCCCAGCATTTT
abundance: NA; j_gene: TRBJ1-1; d_gene: TRBD1; v_gene: TRBV6-5; CDR3aa: CASSRDRGSTEAFF; CDR3nt: TGTGCCAGCAGCCGGGACAGGGGTTCGACTGAAGCTTTCTTT
abundance: NA; j_gene: TRBJ1-2; d_gene: NA; v_gene: TRBV18; CDR3aa: CASSPSSTGTNYGYTF; CDR3nt: TGTGCCAGCTCACCATCGTCGACGGGCACTAACTATGGCTACACCTTC
abundance: NA; j_gene: TRBJ1-1; d_gene: TRBD1; v_gene: TRBV4-1; CDR3aa: CASSQDQGTGLVTEAFF; CDR3nt: TGCGCCAGCAGCCAAGATCAGGGGACAGGCCTAGTCACTGAAGCTTTCTTT
abundance: NA; j_gene: TRBJ2-7; d_gene: NA; v_gene: TRBV28; CDR3aa: CASSPGTPSYEQYF; CDR3nt: TGTGCCAGCAGCCCCGGGACACCTTCCTACGAGCAGTACTTC
abundance: NA; j_gene: TRBJ1-6; d_gene: NA; v_gene: TRBV6-1; CDR3aa: CASSELQGGPLPLHF; CDR3nt: TGTGCCAGCAGTGAACTGCAGGGTGGCCCTTTACCCCTCCACTTT
abundance: NA; j_gene: TRBJ2-1; d_gene: NA; v_gene: TRBV11-3; CDR3aa: CASSLRGDRSYNEQFF; CDR3nt: TGTGCCAGCAGCCTGAGAGGGGACCGCTCCTACAATGAGCAGTTCTTC
abundance: NA; j_gene: TRBJ2-7; d_gene: TRBD1; v_gene: TRBV4-2; CDR3aa: CASSQDGSGTGAYEQYF; CDR3nt: TGTGCCAGCAGCCAAGATGGGTCGGGGACAGGGGCCTACGAGCAGTACTTC
abundance: NA; j_gene: TRBJ1-3; d_gene: NA; v_gene: TRBV9; CDR3aa: CASSPDGHFGNTIYF; CDR3nt: TGTGCCAGCAGCCCTGATGGACACTTTGGAAACACCATATATTTT
abundance: NA; j_gene: TRBJ2-1; d_gene: NA; v_gene: TRBV2; CDR3aa: CASRYNEQFF; CDR3nt: TGTGCCAGCAGATACAATGAGCAGTTCTTC
abundance: NA; j_gene: TRBJ2-6; d_gene: NA; v_gene: TRBV18; CDR3aa: CASSPFPIGQTRGANVLTF; CDR3nt: TGTGCCAGCTCACCATTTCCTATCGGACAGACGCGGGGGGCCAACGTCCTGACTTTC